Below, 6 T cell receptor beta chains from the same sample are listed, as sequenced in a study of cytomegalovirus exposure and HLA in healthy donors. Primers included in the PCR were 60 Vbeta and 13 Jbeta primers. The data were produced by immunoSEQ multiplex PCR, yet TCRdb's version contains in-frame clones alone and is incomplete. The sample includes around 130,000 clones. Sequenced input: PBMCs. All receptors derive from an older woman in good health and CMV-seronegative.

This chain uses TRBV5-1 with TRBJ2-1; the match to TRBD2 covers 8 bases. CDR3 size: 14 residues. V shed 4 bases, J shed 8 bases, and the junction held 8 bases outside the gene matches. The germline gives CDR1 SGHRS, CDR2 YFSETQ. The CDR3 reads CASSPGLGRHEQFF. DNA for the CDR3: TGCGCCAGCAGCCCGGGACTAGGGAGACATGAGCAGTTCTTC.

The chain recombines TRBV15 with TRBJ1-2, with TRBD1 identical over 8 bases. V lost 5 bases to trimming and J lost 0 bases; unmatched junction nucleotides: 2. The CDR3 length is 14 residues. Looked up from germline, CDR1 is LNHNV and CDR2 is YYDKDF (reference sequence). The CDR3 spells CATSLDRANYGYTF. The CDR3 bases are TGTGCCACCAGCCTGGACAGGGCTAACTATGGCTACACCTTC.

Concerning this clone: The sample contains more than one DNA sequence encoding this CDR3. The chain joins TRBV9 to TRBJ1-1; tentatively, D is TRBD1 (5 bases). There are 14 residues in the CDR3. Trimming cost V 2 bases and J 1 base, with 9 bases left between them. The germline CDR1 and CDR2 sequences are SGDLS and YYNGEE. In DNA form, the CDR3 reads TGTGCCAGCAGCGTCGGGGGGAGGAACACTGAAGCTTTCTTT. Its translation: CASSVGGRNTEAFF.

V and J are TRBV5-6 and TRBJ2-7; D possibly corresponds to TRBD1 (5 bases). The V gene lost 7 bases and the J gene lost 5 bases, with 16 bases spanning the gap. CDR1 is SGHDT, CDR2 YYEEEE, per germline. The CDR3 has 13 amino acids. The DNA of the CDR3 is TGTGCCAGCGCTAGACAGATTCTCCACGAGCAGTACTTC. Its translation: CASARQILHEQYF.

The V and J genes are TRBV19 and TRBJ2-7, with 7 bases fitting TRBD1. This CDR3 spans 16 amino acids. Germline V gives CDR1 LNHDA, CDR2 SQIVND (reference sequence). J gave up 0 bases and V 4 bases, and 9 bases lay outside the gene matches. CDR3 protein: CASSRSSDRFSYEQYF. Here the CDR3 DNA reads TGTGCCAGTAGTAGATCCTCGGACAGGTTCTCCTACGAGCAGTACTTC.

This chain links TRBV9 with TRBJ2-7; D is ambiguous. The V end was cut by 0 bases, the J end by 5 bases, with 12 bases between. The CDR3 contains 14 residues. The germline V gene encodes CDR1 SGDLS and CDR2 YYNGEE. The DNA for the CDR3 is TGTGCCAGCAGCGTAGGGAGCTGGGTAAACGAGCAGTACTTC. This sequence encodes CASSVGSWVNEQYF.